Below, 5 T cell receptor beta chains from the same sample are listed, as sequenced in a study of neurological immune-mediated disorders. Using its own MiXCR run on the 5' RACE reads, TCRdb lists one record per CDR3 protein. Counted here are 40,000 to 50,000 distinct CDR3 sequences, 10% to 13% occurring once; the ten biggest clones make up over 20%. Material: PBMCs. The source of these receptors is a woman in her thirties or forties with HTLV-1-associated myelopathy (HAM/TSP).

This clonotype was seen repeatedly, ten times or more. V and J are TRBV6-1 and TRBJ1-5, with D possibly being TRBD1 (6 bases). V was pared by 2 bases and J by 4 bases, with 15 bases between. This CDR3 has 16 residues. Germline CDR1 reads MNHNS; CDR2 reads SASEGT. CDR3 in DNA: TGTGCCAGCAGTGAATTTTTTTGGGACACAAATCAGCCCCAGCATTTT. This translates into CASSEFFWDTNQPQHF.

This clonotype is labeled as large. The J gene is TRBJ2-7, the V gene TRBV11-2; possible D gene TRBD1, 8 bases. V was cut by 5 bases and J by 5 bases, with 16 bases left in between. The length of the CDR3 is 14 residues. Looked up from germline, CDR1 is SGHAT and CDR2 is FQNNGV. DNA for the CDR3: TGTGCCAGCAGCCGGGACAGGCGGGGGAACGAGCAGTACTTC. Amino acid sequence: CASSRDRRGNEQYF.

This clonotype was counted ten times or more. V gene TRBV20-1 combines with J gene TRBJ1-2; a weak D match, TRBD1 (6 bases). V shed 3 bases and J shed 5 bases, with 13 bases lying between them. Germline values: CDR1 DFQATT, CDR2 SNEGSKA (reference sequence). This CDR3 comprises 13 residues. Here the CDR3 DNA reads TGCAGTGCTAGGGGGGGCGGTCGTTATGGCTACACCTTC. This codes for CSARGGGRYGYTF.

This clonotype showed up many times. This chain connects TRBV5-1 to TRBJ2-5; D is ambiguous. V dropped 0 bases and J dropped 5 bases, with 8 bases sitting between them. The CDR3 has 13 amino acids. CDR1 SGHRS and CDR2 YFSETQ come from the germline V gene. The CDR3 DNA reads TGCGCCAGCAGCTTGGGCCACGACGAGACCCAGTACTTC. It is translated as CASSLGHDETQYF.

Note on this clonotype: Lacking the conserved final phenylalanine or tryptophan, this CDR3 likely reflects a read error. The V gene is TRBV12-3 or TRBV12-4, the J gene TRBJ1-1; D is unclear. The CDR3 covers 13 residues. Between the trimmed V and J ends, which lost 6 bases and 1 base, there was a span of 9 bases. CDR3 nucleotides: TGTGCCAGCAGGAGACGGGCGAACACTGAAGCTTTCTCT. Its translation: CASRRRANTEAFS.